Below, 21 T cell receptor beta chains from the same sample are listed, as sequenced in a study of beta chain features in type 1 diabetes. Whole-study findings and limits: TCRB CDR3 length was moderately but significantly reduced in all four CD4+ subsets of Type 1 diabetes patients.

Every bit of the isolated RNA underwent reverse transcription, so sequencing read expressed TCRB transcripts. The table came from immunoSEQ multiplex PCR; TCRdb's copy has only in-frame clones and leaves some out. Of around 300,000 clones listed, 15% are singletons. Which antigens these TCRs recognize remains unknown. The sample taken for sequencing was naive CD4+ T cells from blood. These receptors were obtained from a man between 18 and 35 years old with type 1 diabetes.

This clone was observed a handful of times. J is TRBJ2-7 and V is TRBV10-3, with 9 bases that match TRBD1. V shed 3 bases and J 6 bases; nucleotides not matched to a gene: 6. CDR1 ENHRY and CDR2 SYGVKD come from the germline V gene. This CDR3 comprises 14 residues. The CDR3 here is CAISDGTGSPEQYF. The CDR3 DNA sequence: TGTGCCATCAGTGACGGGACAGGGTCCCCCGAGCAGTACTTC.

This sequence joins TRBV29-1 and TRBJ1-2; 7 bases fit TRBD1. In germline, CDR1 is SQVTM, CDR2 ANQGSEA. With V trimmed by 4 bases and J by 8 bases, 10 bases remained unmatched. The CDR3 is 13 residues long. The CDR3 sequence: CSVVGQGENGYTF. The CDR3 region has the DNA TGCAGCGTTGTGGGGCAGGGGGAGAACGGCTACACCTTC.

The chain links TRBV11-2 to TRBJ2-1; 9 nucleotides line up with TRBD2. CDR1 and CDR2 (germline): SGHAT, FQNNGV. CDR3 size: 16 residues. The V segment lost 3 bases and the J segment 4 bases; nucleotides outside the gene matches: 7. CDR3 sequence (DNA): TGTGCCAGCAGCTTCCGGGCGGGGGGGTTTTACAATGAGCAGTTCTTC. This encodes CASSFRAGGFYNEQFF.

This clone was counted a few times. This chain links TRBV7-2 with TRBJ1-5; D may be TRBD1 (6 bases). CDR1 and CDR2 (germline): SGHTA, FQGNSA. Trimming cost V 6 bases and J 6 bases, with 15 bases left between them. There are 14 residues in the CDR3. The CDR3 reads CASSPAQGSQPQHF. The CDR3 bases are TGTGCCAGCAGTCCAGCACAGGGCTCTCAGCCCCAGCATTTT.

V and J are TRBV6-5 and TRBJ2-1; 7 nucleotides agree with TRBD2. Trimming cost V 4 bases and J 6 bases; bases outside gene matches: 9. Per the germline V gene, CDR1 is MNHEY and CDR2 is SVGAGI. This CDR3 comprises 15 residues. The CDR3 coding sequence is TGTGCCAGCAGTTTGGACGGCGGGGGATTCAATGAGCAGTTCTTC. This codes for CASSLDGGGFNEQFF.

This clone has just a few counts. The V and J genes are TRBV5-1 and TRBJ1-2, with unresolved D. V gave up 1 base and J gave up 0 bases, with 4 bases separating them. Per the germline V gene, CDR1 is SGHRS and CDR2 is YFSETQ. CDR3 length: 13 amino acids. The CDR3 DNA is TGCGCCAGCAGCTTGACAGCTAACTATGGCTACACCTTC. The encoded protein is CASSLTANYGYTF.

This clone was found a few times. This sequence joins TRBV2 and TRBJ2-7, with D perhaps TRBD1 (6 bases). The CDR3 is 14 residues long. CDR1 and CDR2 (germline): SNHLY, FYNNEI. V lost 6 bases and J 2 bases, leaving 14 bases between the germline ends. CDR3 DNA sequence: TGTGCCAGCAGGTCTGGCAGGGGCGCCTACGAGCAGTACTTC. As protein: CASRSGRGAYEQYF.

The J gene is TRBJ1-5, the V gene TRBV28; tentatively, D is TRBD1 (5 bases). The CDR3 is 17 residues long. Trimming cost V 3 bases and J 7 bases, with 22 bases left between them. From germline, CDR1 is MDHEN and CDR2 SYDVKM. This chain's CDR3 is CASSFSRAGKSQQPQHF. In DNA, the CDR3 is TGTGCCAGCAGTTTCTCCCGGGCAGGGAAGTCACAACAGCCCCAGCATTTT.

The V call is TRBV7-2, the J call TRBJ2-5; 12 positions agree with TRBD2. V was clipped by 1 base and J by 2 bases; unmatched bases: 2. The CDR3 is 16 amino acids. Germline V CDR1 and CDR2: SGHTA, FQGNSA. CDR3 sequence: CASSLVLAGGQETQYF. The CDR3 region has the DNA TGTGCCAGCAGCTTAGTGCTAGCGGGAGGGCAAGAGACCCAGTACTTC.

A few counts support this clone. The V gene is TRBV19, the J gene TRBJ1-1; D is ambiguous. Trimming cost V 3 bases and J 8 bases, with 10 bases left between them. Germline lookup yields CDR1 LNHDA and CDR2 SQIVND (reference sequence). The CDR3 consists of 12 residues. The CDR3 DNA follows: TGTGCCAGTAGTATGGAGCGGGAGGAAGCTTTCTTT. It yields the protein CASSMEREEAFF.

The gene calls are TRBV7-9 and TRBJ2-7; weak D call: TRBD2 (6 bases). V lost 1 base and J lost 3, with 16 bases in between. Germline V CDR1 and CDR2: SEHNR, FQNEAQ (reference sequence). This CDR3 comprises 16 residues. The CDR3 loop reads CASSLGGRLGGYEQYF. CDR3 bases: TGTGCCAGCAGCTTAGGGGGAAGACTGGGGGGCTACGAGCAGTACTTC.

This clone was counted between two and nine times. The chain carries TRBV7-9 and TRBJ1-2, with 7 bases that match TRBD1. J lost 7 bases, V lost 7 bases, and 9 bases had no gene match. This CDR3 is 13 amino acids long. Germline-derived CDR1 and CDR2 are SEHNR and FQNEAQ (reference sequence). The CDR3 sequence is CASTLIGGGGYTF. In DNA form, the CDR3 reads TGTGCCAGCACCCTAATAGGGGGCGGTGGCTACACCTTC.

The rearrangement links TRBV28 to TRBJ2-7; D remains ambiguous. V lost 3 bases to trimming and J lost 4 bases, with 7 bases between them. The CDR3 sequence is 12 residues long. Germline V gives CDR1 MDHEN, CDR2 SYDVKM. The CDR3 bases are TGTGCCAGCAGTTTTCGTGTATACGAGCAGTACTTC. This sequence encodes CASSFRVYEQYF.

This clone was counted only a few times. The V and J genes are TRBV5-6 and TRBJ1-2, with D maybe TRBD1 (5 bases). V lost 3 bases and J 0 bases, leaving 12 bases between the germline ends. CDR1 and CDR2 from the germline V gene are SGHDT and YYEEEE. The CDR3 runs to 15 residues. This CDR3 reads CASSYRTTTNYGYTF. CDR3 nucleotides: TGTGCCAGCAGCTACCGGACAACTACTAACTATGGCTACACCTTC.

There are a few counts of this clone. The rearrangement uses TRBV7-2 and TRBJ2-6, with 7 nucleotides matching TRBD1. V gave up 5 bases and J gave up 2 bases; unmatched junction bases: 3. Looked up from germline, CDR1 is SGHTA and CDR2 is FQGNSA. The CDR3 sequence is 15 residues long. Written as DNA, the CDR3 is TGTGCCAGCAGCCTACAGGGGACTGGGGCCAACGTCCTGACTTTC. It encodes CASSLQGTGANVLTF.

V is TRBV6-6 and J is TRBJ2-1, with D maybe TRBD1 (6 bases). Germline V CDR1 and CDR2: MNHNY, SVGAGI (reference sequence). This CDR3 spans 15 amino acids. Trimming shortened V by 7 bases and J by 1 base, and 14 bases separated the two germline ends. CDR3 amino acids: CASTKPGHSYNEQFF. The DNA of the CDR3 is TGTGCCAGCACCAAACCGGGACATTCCTACAATGAGCAGTTCTTC.

The chain combines TRBV16 with TRBJ2-7, with D possibly TRBD2 on 6 matching bases. From germline, CDR1 is KGHSY and CDR2 FQNENV. The V gene lost 7 bases and the J gene lost 2 bases, with 15 bases spanning the gap. This CDR3 is 14 amino acids long. CDR3 residues: CASTPRREAYEQYF. The CDR3 bases are TGTGCCAGCACCCCACGGAGGGAGGCCTACGAGCAGTACTTC.

The rearrangement joins TRBV28 to TRBJ1-6, with D uncertain. CDR3 length: 12 amino acids. Trimming took off 7 bases at V and 7 bases at J, with 8 bases between the two ends. Per the germline V gene, CDR1 is MDHEN and CDR2 is SYDVKM. The CDR3 bases are TGTGCCAGCACCGAGGAAAATTCACCCCTCCACTTT. Protein: CASTEENSPLHF. Full variable domain (rest looked up from reference TRBV28 and TRBJ1-6): DVKVTQSSRYLVKRTGEKVFLECVQDMDHENMFWYRQDPGLGLRLIYFSYDVKMKEKGDIPEGYSVSREKKERFSLILESASTNQTSMYLCASTEENSPLHFGNGTRLTVT.

The J gene is TRBJ2-3, the V gene TRBV28; 11 bases are shared with TRBD2. The length of the CDR3 is 13 residues. Germline CDR1 is MDHEN and CDR2 is SYDVKM. The CDR3 DNA is TGTGCTATAGCGGGAGGGCTTGTTGATACGCAGTATTTT. This gives the protein CAIAGGLVDTQYF.

This rearrangement joins TRBV5-4 to TRBJ1-2; 12 bases line up with TRBD1. Germline loops: CDR1 SGHNT, CDR2 YYREEE (reference sequence). With 4 bases clipped from V and 4 bases from J, the junction kept 5 bases outside the gene matches. The CDR3 contains 15 residues. In DNA, the CDR3 is TGTGCCAGCAGCGGGGGGACAGGGGGCGGCTATGGCTACACCTTC. Protein: CASSGGTGGGYGYTF.

The chain joins TRBV19 to TRBJ1-1; 7 nucleotides line up with TRBD1. The germline V gene has CDR1 LNHDA and CDR2 SQIVND (reference sequence). V lost 6 bases, J lost 5 bases, and 9 bases stayed unmatched. There are 14 residues in the CDR3. The CDR3 reads CASRTSQGVTEAFF. The CDR3 bases are TGTGCCAGTAGGACCTCGCAGGGGGTAACTGAAGCTTTCTTT. The whole variable domain, remainder taken from reference TRBV19 and TRBJ1-1, is DGGITQSPKYLFRKEGQNVTLSCEQNLNHDAMYWYRQDPGQGLRLIYYSQIVNDFQKGDIAEGYSVSREKKESFPLTVTSAQKNPTAFYLCASRTSQGVTEAFFGQGTRLTVV.